The 18 T cell receptor beta chains listed next were all sequenced from one sample in a study of beta chain features in type 1 diabetes. The entirety of the isolated RNA underwent reverse transcription, so expressed TCRB transcripts were sequenced. Sequencing was performed with immunoSEQ multiplex PCR; in TCRdb, only in-frame clones are kept and a portion is missing. The top ten clones hold approximately 0.65% of a sample with around 140,000 clones, 9.5% to 10% of them seen once. Sequences were obtained from central memory CD4+ T cells from blood. The receptors were gathered from a middle-aged woman in good health.

This CDR3 reads CAISESGDRIYEQYF. The CDR3 DNA follows: TGTGCCATCAGTGAGTCAGGCGACAGAATCTACGAGCAGTACTTC. The rearrangement joins TRBV10-3 to TRBJ2-7, with D maybe TRBD1 (5 bases). The CDR3 has 15 residues. Germline V gene data show CDR1 as ENHRY and CDR2 as SYGVKD. Between the trimmed V and J ends, which lost 0 bases and 3 bases, there was a span of 12 bases.

This clone occurred a few times. The gene calls are TRBV2 and TRBJ2-7; D not resolved. Germline V gene data show CDR1 as SNHLY and CDR2 as FYNNEI. Trimming took off 8 bases at V and 5 bases at J, with 13 bases between the two ends. The CDR3 is made up of 12 amino acids. CDR3 in DNA: TGTGCCAGCGGATGGAGCCCCCACGAGCAGTACTTC. It yields the protein CASGWSPHEQYF.

This clone was seen more than once but under ten times. The chain uses TRBV27 and TRBJ1-5; D is ambiguous. The V gene's germline CDR1 is MNHEY and CDR2 SMNVEV (reference sequence). CDR3 length: 12 amino acids. Trimming stripped 4 bases from V and 5 bases from J, with 6 bases between. The CDR3 spells CASSSLDQPQHF. DNA for the CDR3: TGTGCCAGCAGTTCTTTAGATCAGCCCCAGCATTTT.

This clone was counted a few times. The J gene is TRBJ2-6, the V gene TRBV7-6, with D unresolved. The CDR3 spans 16 residues. V lost 1 base and J 0 bases, leaving 7 bases between the germline ends. CDR1 is SGHVS and CDR2 is FNYEAQ in the germline V gene. The CDR3, as DNA: TGTGCCAGCAGCTTAGGGCGCGGCTCTGGGGCCAACGTCCTGACTTTC. Protein sequence: CASSLGRGSGANVLTF. The whole variable domain, remainder taken from reference TRBV7-6 and TRBJ2-6, is GAGVSQSPRYKVTKRGQDVALRCDPISGHVSLYWYRQALGQGPEFLTYFNYEAQQDKSGLPNDRFSAERPEGSISTLTIQRTEQRDSAMYRCASSLGRGSGANVLTFGAGSRLTVL.

This clone was seen a handful of times. The rearrangement joins TRBV12-2 to TRBJ2-7; TRBD1, as called in the table, went unchecked against the DNA. TRBV12-2 corresponds to a pseudogene. This CDR3 has 12 amino acids. CDR3 protein: CASRFFNIQQYF. CDR3 nucleotide sequence: TGTGCAAGTCGCTTCTTCAACATCCAACAGTACTTC.

This chain joins TRBV6-6 and TRBJ2-5; 9 nucleotides line up with TRBD1. The V gene end was trimmed by 6 bases and the J gene end by 6 bases; junction bases not matched to a gene: 5. Germline CDR1 reads MNHNY; CDR2 reads SVGAGI (reference sequence). This CDR3 is built from 13 residues. The CDR3 spells CASRTGGSKTQYF. CDR3 DNA: TGTGCCAGCAGAACAGGGGGCTCGAAGACCCAGTACTTC.

This clone was seen repeatedly, ten times or more. The chain is built from TRBV21-1 and TRBJ2-7; no check of the table's D call, TRBD2, against the DNA was made. TRBV21-1 is listed as a pseudogene. The CDR3 runs 12 residues. DNA of the CDR3: TGTGCAACTTCCGGGTCCCCCTACGAGCAGTACTTC. It yields the protein CATSGSPYEQYF.

CDR3 loop: CASSPGGQTGGYTF. The CDR3 DNA reads as TGCGCCAGCAGCCCGGGGGGCCAGACTGGAGGCTACACCTTC. The chain employs TRBV5-1 and TRBJ1-2, with D possibly matching TRBD1 (6 bases). The CDR3 has 14 residues. Germline V lookup: CDR1 SGHRS, CDR2 YFSETQ. Trimming cost V 4 bases and J 8 bases, with 18 bases left between them.

This clone has more than one count but fewer than ten. V usage is TRBV5-4 and J usage is TRBJ2-5; TRBD2 matches 13 bases. Germline V CDR1 and CDR2: SGHNT, YYREEE (reference sequence). The CDR3 length is 17 residues. The J segment lost 3 bases and the V segment lost 1 base, leaving 6 bases of the junction unmatched. The DNA for the CDR3 is TGTGCCAGCAGCTTGACTAGCGGGGGGGCTGGGAAAGAGACCCAGTACTTC. This codes for CASSLTSGGAGKETQYF. The full variable domain, completed using reference TRBV5-4 and TRBJ2-5, is ETGVTQSPTHLIKTRGQQVTLRCSSQSGHNTVSWYQQALGQGPQFIFQYYREEENGRGNFPPRFSGLQFPNYSSELNVNALELDDSALYLCASSLTSGGAGKETQYFGPGTRLLVL.

The table lists this clone with a few counts. V gene TRBV5-1 combines with J gene TRBJ1-1, with D perhaps matching TRBD1 (5 bases). V lost 4 bases and J lost 5, with 18 bases in between. The CDR3 runs to 15 residues. CDR1 is SGHRS and CDR2 is YFSETQ in the germline V gene. CDR3 residues: CASSAGHGGATEAFF. The CDR3 coding sequence is TGCGCCAGCAGCGCTGGCCATGGAGGGGCTACTGAAGCTTTCTTT.

This clone was counted a few times. One end of the junction fails to match germline, which may point to a read error. J is TRBJ2-1 and V is TRBV7-7; 10 positions agree with TRBD1. The CDR3 totals 15 residues. Germline-derived CDR1 and CDR2 are SSHAT and FNYEAQ (reference sequence). This chain's CDR3 is CASSLQDRGVDEQFF. Written as DNA, the CDR3 is TGTGCTAGCAGCTTACAGGACAGGGGGGTCGATGAGCAGTTCTTC. The full variable domain, its missing parts supplied by reference TRBV7-7 and TRBJ2-1, is GAGVSQSPRYKVTKRGQDVTLRCDPISSHATLYWYQQALGQGPEFLTYFNYEAQPDKSGLPSDRFSAERPEGSISTLTIQRTEQRDSAMYRCASSLQDRGVDEQFFGPGTRLTVL.

This clone showed up many times. The chain uses TRBV6-6 and TRBJ1-2; 10 bases map to TRBD1. The CDR3 sequence is 12 residues long. Germline V gives CDR1 MNHNY, CDR2 SVGAGI (reference sequence). V lost 4 bases and J lost 9; bases outside the gene matches: 2. The CDR3 region is CASSWDRGSYTF. CDR3 in DNA: TGTGCCAGCAGTTGGGACAGGGGTAGCTACACCTTC.

This clone has at least ten counts. V gene TRBV5-5 combines with J gene TRBJ1-1, with D uncertain. The CDR3 has 16 amino acids. Germline loops: CDR1 SGHKS, CDR2 YYEKEE (reference sequence). V lost 0 bases to trimming and J lost 4 bases, with 16 bases between them. CDR3 DNA sequence: TGTGCCAGCAGCTTGGGTGCAGGCGAAGGGAGCACTGAAGCTTTCTTT. This sequence encodes CASSLGAGEGSTEAFF. The full variable domain, with the rest looked up from reference TRBV5-5 and TRBJ1-1, is DAGVTQSPTHLIKTRGQQVTLRCSPISGHKSVSWYQQVLGQGPQFIFQYYEKEERGRGNFPDRFSARQFPNYSSELNVNALLLGDSALYLCASSLGAGEGSTEAFFGQGTRLTVV.

This clone was seen repeatedly, ten times or more. V and J are TRBV9 and TRBJ2-5; D possibly corresponds to TRBD1 (6 bases). This CDR3 has 15 residues. Trimming took off 0 bases at V and 0 bases at J, with 9 bases between the two ends. Germline assignment: CDR1 SGDLS and CDR2 YYNGEE. In nucleotides, the CDR3 is TGTGCCAGCAGCGTAGCGGGGACACACCAAGAGACCCAGTACTTC. Translation gives CASSVAGTHQETQYF.

The rearrangement joins TRBV10-2 to TRBJ1-2, with TRBD1 as a possible D gene (5 bases). Germline values: CDR1 WSHSY, CDR2 SAAADI. V shed 3 bases and J shed 4 bases, with 9 bases lying between them. The CDR3 has 13 residues. CDR3 coding DNA: TGCGCCAGCAGTGACAGGGTACTCTATGGCTACACCTTC. This sequence encodes CASSDRVLYGYTF.

This clone appeared once. V usage is TRBV27 and J usage is TRBJ2-1; the D is unclear. V lost 3 bases and J 5 bases, leaving 14 bases between the germline ends. CDR3 size: 15 residues. CDR1 and CDR2 from the germline V gene are MNHEY and SMNVEV (reference sequence). In DNA, the CDR3 is TGTGCCAGCAGTTTCATTTTTTCCCGCGACAATGAGCAGTTCTTC. Its translation: CASSFIFSRDNEQFF.

The rearrangement uses TRBV19 and TRBJ2-6; D might be TRBD1 (6 bases). Germline CDR1 reads LNHDA; CDR2 reads SQIVND (reference sequence). CDR3 size: 15 residues. The V end was cut by 5 bases, the J end by 1 base, with 9 bases between. CDR3 sequence reads: CASSYRASGANVLTF. The CDR3, as DNA: TGTGCCAGTAGTTACAGGGCATCTGGGGCCAACGTCCTGACTTTC.

The DNA for the CDR3 is TGTGCCAGCAGCTCCCCGAGAAGACAGGGGGAGAACTCCTACGAGCAGTACTTC. It is translated as CASSSPRRQGENSYEQYF. The gene calls are TRBV11-2 and TRBJ2-7; 9 nucleotides match TRBD1. Germline loops: CDR1 SGHAT, CDR2 FQNNGV. With V trimmed by 4 bases and J by 0 bases, 13 bases remained unmatched. The CDR3 totals 18 residues.